What follows describes a single TCR beta chain. The record originates from a study of blood T cells in healthy people across ages. The CDR3 totals 15 residues. In germline, CDR1 is SGHVS, CDR2 FQNEAQ. The authors ran a second PCR of roughly 6 to 11 cycles using a sample-barcoded 5' primer and a J-beta primer mix. TCRdb reanalysed the 5' RACE reads using MiXCR and keeps one entry per CDR3 protein. The sample has about 930,000 distinct CDR3 sequences; 25% to 35% are singletons. This sample was also put to use in a study of T cells of mothers and their children. That source reports: Second-round PCR products received sample barcodes and 2-4 random nucleotides from the M1S primer.

The sample consisted of blood. The TCR was taken from a woman aged 40 to 50 in good health. V is TRBV7-8 and J is TRBJ2-5, with 13 bases fitting TRBD2. For the CDR3, the DNA is TGTGCAGGGACTAGCGGGGTGTTTGGGGGAGAGACCCAGTACTTC. It translates to CAGTSGVFGGETQYF.